This T cell receptor (beta chain) originates from a study of blood T cell repertoires in COVID-19. From germline, CDR1 is LGHDT and CDR2 YNNKEL (reference sequence). Trimming took off 4 bases at V and 0 bases at J, with 6 bases between the two ends. The CDR3 has 14 residues. The table came from immunoSEQ multiplex PCR; TCRdb's copy has only in-frame clones and leaves some out. Counted here are some 270,000 clones, approximately 85% occurring once; the ten biggest clones make up 0.87%. This clone was detected only once. The V and J genes are TRBV3-1 (or the pseudogene TRBV3-2) and TRBJ1-4, with D possibly being TRBD1 (5 bases). This receptor was taken from a human donor with COVID-19, enrolled during active disease. The donor label of this sample is uncertain. Sequencing used peripheral blood. CDR3 nucleotides: TGTGCCAGCAGCCGCAGGGCAACTAATGAAAAACTGTTTTTT. Translated, it gives CASSRRATNEKLFF.